The 4 T cell receptor beta chains below come from one sample, sequenced in a study of CD8 T cells in ankylosing spondylitis. Study findings and constraints: One TCR beta motif, made up of several highly homologous variants, appeared characteristic of ankylosing spondylitis blood.

These TCRs are of unknown antigen specificity. TCRdb itself ran the 5' RACE reads through MiXCR, one entry per CDR3 protein. Here the sample spans fewer than 550,000 distinct CDR3 sequences, about 5.4% being singletons. The specimen sequenced was blood, either unsorted or a sorted T cell fraction (not recorded which). These receptors were collected from a male donor with ankylosing spondylitis.

There are a few counts of this clonotype. The genes are TRBV6-2 or TRBV6-3 and TRBJ2-6; the D gene is possibly TRBD2 (5 bases). Germline loops: CDR1 MNHEY, CDR2 SVGEGT. This CDR3 is built from 19 residues. With 3 bases removed from V and 0 bases from J, the gap between germline ends came to 18 bases. The CDR3 is CASSYPTGIRHSGANVLTF. The CDR3 DNA follows: TGTGCCAGCAGTTATCCGACGGGGATCAGACACTCTGGGGCCAACGTCCTGACTTTC.

The V gene is TRBV4-1, the J gene TRBJ2-3, with 12 bases lining up with TRBD2. V lost 4 bases, J lost 0 bases, and 5 bases stayed unmatched. Per germline, CDR1 MGHRA and CDR2 YSYEKL. The CDR3 totals 17 residues. CDR3 protein: CASSRGLAGSSTDTQYF. As DNA, the CDR3 is TGCGCCAGCAGCCGAGGACTAGCGGGGTCTAGCACAGATACGCAGTATTTT.

This clonotype appeared many times. The chain has TRBV4-3 and TRBJ2-1; no clear D. Trimming left V 2 bases short and J 3 bases short, with 5 bases between. The CDR3 contains 13 residues. CDR1 is LGHNA, CDR2 YSLEER, per germline. The CDR3 region is CASSQLNYNEQFF. CDR3 in DNA: TGCGCCAGCAGCCAACTGAACTACAATGAGCAGTTCTTC.

A word on this clonotype: Sequence at one end of the junction differs from germline and may be a read error. This chain links TRBV9 with TRBJ2-6, with 7 bases lining up with TRBD1. The germline gives CDR1 SGDLS, CDR2 YYNGEE. CDR3 size: 17 residues. CDR3 nucleotides: TGTGCCAGCAGCGTTTCCGCCGGGACAGCTGGGACCAACGTCCTGACTTTC. Its translation: CASSVSAGTAGTNVLTF.